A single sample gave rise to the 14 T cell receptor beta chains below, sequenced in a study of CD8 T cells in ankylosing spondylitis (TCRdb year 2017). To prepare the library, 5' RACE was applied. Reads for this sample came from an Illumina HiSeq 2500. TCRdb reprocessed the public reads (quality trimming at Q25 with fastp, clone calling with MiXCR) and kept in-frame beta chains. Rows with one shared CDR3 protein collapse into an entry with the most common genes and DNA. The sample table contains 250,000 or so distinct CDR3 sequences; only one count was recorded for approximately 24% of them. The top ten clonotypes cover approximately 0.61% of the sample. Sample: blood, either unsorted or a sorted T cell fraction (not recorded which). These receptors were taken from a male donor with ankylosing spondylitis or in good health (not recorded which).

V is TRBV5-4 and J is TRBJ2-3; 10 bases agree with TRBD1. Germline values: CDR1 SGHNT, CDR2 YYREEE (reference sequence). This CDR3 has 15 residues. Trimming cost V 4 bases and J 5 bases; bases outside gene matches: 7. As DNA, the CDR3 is TGTGCCAGCAGCATAGACAGGGGGCAAGAAGATACGCAGTATTTT. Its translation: CASSIDRGQEDTQYF.

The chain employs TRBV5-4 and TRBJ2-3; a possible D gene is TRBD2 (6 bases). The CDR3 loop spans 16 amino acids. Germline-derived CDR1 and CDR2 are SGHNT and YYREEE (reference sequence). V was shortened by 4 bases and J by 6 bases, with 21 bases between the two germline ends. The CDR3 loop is CASSVDAGRLVDTQYF. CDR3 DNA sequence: TGTGCCAGCAGCGTCGACGCGGGAAGGCTCGTCGATACGCAGTATTTT.

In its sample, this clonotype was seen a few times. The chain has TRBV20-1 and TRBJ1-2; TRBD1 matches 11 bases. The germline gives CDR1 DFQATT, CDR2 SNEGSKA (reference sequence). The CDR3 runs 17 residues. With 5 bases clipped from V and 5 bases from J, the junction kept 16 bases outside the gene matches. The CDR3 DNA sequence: TGCAGTGCTCCCGGACAGGGGGCGCTGGCCGTGGGATATGGCTACACCTTC. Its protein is CSAPGQGALAVGYGYTF.

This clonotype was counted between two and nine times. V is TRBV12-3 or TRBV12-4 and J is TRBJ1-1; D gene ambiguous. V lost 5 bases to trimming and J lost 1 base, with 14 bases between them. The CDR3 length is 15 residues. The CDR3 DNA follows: TGTGCCAGCAGTCAAACCGGAGCCAGGAACACTGAAGCTTTCTTT. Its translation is CASSQTGARNTEAFF.

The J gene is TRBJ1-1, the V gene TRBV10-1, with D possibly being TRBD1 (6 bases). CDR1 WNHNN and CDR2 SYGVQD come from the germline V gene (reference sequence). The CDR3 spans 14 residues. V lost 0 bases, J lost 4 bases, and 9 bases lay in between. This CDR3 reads CASSESAGVTEAFF. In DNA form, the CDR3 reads TGCGCCAGCAGTGAGTCGGCAGGGGTCACTGAAGCTTTCTTT.

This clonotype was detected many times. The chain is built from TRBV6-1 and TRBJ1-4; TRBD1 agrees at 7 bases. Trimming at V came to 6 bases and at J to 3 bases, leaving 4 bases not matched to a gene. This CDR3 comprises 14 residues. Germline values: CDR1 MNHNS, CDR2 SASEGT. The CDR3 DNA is TGTGCCAGCAGGAGGGGGCCGGCTAATGAAAAACTGTTTTTT. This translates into CASRRGPANEKLFF.

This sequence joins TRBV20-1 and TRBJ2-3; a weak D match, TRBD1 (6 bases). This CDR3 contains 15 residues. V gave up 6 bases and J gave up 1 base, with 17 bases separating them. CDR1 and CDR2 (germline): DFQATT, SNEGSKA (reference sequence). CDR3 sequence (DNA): TGCAGTGCCCTACCCGACAGGAGCCGCACAGATACGCAGTATTTT. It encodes CSALPDRSRTDTQYF.

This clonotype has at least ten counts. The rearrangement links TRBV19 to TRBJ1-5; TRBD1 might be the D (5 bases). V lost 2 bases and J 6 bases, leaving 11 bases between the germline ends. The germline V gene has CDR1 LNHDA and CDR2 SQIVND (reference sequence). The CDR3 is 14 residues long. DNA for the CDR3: TGTGCCAGTAGTATATCAGGGAAGCCTCAGCCCCAGCATTTT. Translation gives CASSISGKPQPQHF.

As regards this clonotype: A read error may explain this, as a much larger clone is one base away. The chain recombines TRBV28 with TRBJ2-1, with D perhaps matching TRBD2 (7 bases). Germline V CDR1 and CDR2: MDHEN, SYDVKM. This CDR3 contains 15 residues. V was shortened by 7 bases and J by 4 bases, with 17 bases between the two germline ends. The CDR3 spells CASNSGGRAYNEQFF. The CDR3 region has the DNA TGTGCCAGCAACTCCGGGGGGCGGGCATACAATGAGCAGTTCTTC.

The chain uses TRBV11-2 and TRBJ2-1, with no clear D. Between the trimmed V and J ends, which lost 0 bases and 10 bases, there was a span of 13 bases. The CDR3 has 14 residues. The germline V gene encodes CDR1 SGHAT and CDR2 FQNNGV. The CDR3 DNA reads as TGTGCCAGCAGCTTAGAACCGACTGAAAAGGAGCAGTTCTTC. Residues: CASSLEPTEKEQFF.

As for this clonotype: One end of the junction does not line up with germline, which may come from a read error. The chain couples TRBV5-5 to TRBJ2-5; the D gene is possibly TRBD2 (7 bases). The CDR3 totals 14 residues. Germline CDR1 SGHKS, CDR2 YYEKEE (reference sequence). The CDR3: CASSNPGGSKTRYF. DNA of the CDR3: TGTGCCAGCAGCAACCCGGGGGGCAGTAAGACCCGGTACTTC.

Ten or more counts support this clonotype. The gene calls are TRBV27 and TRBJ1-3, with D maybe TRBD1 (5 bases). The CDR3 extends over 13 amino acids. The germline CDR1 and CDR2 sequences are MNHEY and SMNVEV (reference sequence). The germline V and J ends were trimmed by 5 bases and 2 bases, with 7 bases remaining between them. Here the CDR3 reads CASSTRAGNTIYF. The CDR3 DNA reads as TGTGCCAGCAGTACCAGGGCTGGAAACACCATATATTTT.

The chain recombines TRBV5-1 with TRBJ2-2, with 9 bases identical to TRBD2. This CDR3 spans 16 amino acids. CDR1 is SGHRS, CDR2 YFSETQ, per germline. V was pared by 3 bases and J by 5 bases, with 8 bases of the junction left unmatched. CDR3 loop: CASSSRGSGGTGELFF. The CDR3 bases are TGCGCCAGCAGCTCCCGCGGTAGCGGGGGAACCGGGGAGCTGTTTTTT. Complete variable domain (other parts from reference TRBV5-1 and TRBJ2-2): KAGVTQTPRYLIKTRGQQVTLSCSPISGHRSVSWYQQTPGQGLQFLFEYFSETQRNKGNFPGRFSGRQFSNSRSEMNVSTLELGDSALYLCASSSRGSGGTGELFFGEGSRLTVL.

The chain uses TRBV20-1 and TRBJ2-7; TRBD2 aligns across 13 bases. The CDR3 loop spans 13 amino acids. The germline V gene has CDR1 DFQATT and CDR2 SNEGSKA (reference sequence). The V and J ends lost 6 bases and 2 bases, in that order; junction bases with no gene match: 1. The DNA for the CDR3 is TGCAGTGCGACTAGCGGGGGGCCCTACGAGCAGTACTTC. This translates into CSATSGGPYEQYF.